The present TCR beta chain was sequenced within a study of T cells in Graves' hyperthyroidism and ophthalmopathy. Points from the study as a whole: Stable hyperthyroidism was told apart from ophthalmopathy by a model built on 13 V-J features. Most thyroid clonotypes expanded above 0.001 were also detected in blood.

RNA transcripts provided the source from which TCR beta CDR3 regions were amplified. TCR CDR3 underwent first-round RT-PCR with the HTBI primer set. MiXCR, applied by TCRdb to the multiplex PCR reads, yields one record per CDR3 protein. The table shows approximately 610,000 distinct CDR3 sequences, with approximately 14% occurring only once. Ophthalmopathy in the patients scored at least 3 on Clinical Activity Score and at least 4 on NOSPECS grade, lasting under 3 months. This clonotype was seen at least ten times. Its antigen is currently unknown. The germline V gene encodes CDR1 MNHEY and CDR2 SMNVEV (reference sequence). Trimming removed 1 base at V and 5 bases at J, with 12 bases between. The CDR3 extends over 15 amino acids.

The clonotype originates from a woman in her forties with Graves' ophthalmopathy. Sequencing used blood. The rearrangement joins TRBV27 to TRBJ1-5; D may be TRBD1 (6 bases). CDR3 coding DNA: TGTGCCAGCAGTTTATTGCCGGGGGCCTATCAGCCCCAGCATTTT. It translates to CASSLLPGAYQPQHF.